This TCR beta chain was identified in a study of blood T cell repertoires in COVID-19. Turning to the study itself: Acute and convalescent COVID-19 samples came from the United States, Italy and Spain. Nucleic acid was either cDNA or gDNA, and it came from T cells, B-cell-depleted T cells, or PBMCs.

CDR3 size: 15 residues. The germline V and J ends were trimmed by 1 base and 3 bases, with 13 bases remaining between them. Germline loops: CDR1 MGHRA, CDR2 YSYEKL. Using immunoSEQ multiplex PCR, the repertoire was profiled, and TCRdb retains in-frame clones only, with some absent. This sample carries fewer than 350,000 clones, 70% to 90% of them seen once, and the ten largest clones take around 0.9%. Living in 24 US areas, the participants were between about 18 and 90 years of age. Resolution of symptoms, clearance, or two negative PCRs was present in recovered Cohort 3 donors. The sequence derives from a woman in her twenties or thirties who had recovered from COVID-19. What was sequenced was PBMCs or T cells enriched from blood (not recorded which). V and J are TRBV4-1 and TRBJ2-7; no reliable D call. The CDR3 sequence is CASSQVVFQFYEQYF. As DNA, the CDR3 is TGCGCCAGCAGCCAAGTGGTTTTCCAGTTCTACGAGCAGTACTTC.